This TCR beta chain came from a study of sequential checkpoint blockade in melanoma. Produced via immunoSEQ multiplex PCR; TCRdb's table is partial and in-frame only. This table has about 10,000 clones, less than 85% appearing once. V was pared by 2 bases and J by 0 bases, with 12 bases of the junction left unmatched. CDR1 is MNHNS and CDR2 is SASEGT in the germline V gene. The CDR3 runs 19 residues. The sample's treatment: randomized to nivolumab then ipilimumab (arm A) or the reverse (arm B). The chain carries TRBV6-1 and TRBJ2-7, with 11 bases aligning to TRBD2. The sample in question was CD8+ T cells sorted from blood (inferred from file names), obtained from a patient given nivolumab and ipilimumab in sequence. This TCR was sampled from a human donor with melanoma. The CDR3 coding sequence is TGTGCCAGCAGTGAATACCGTCCCGGGACTAGCGGTATCTCCTACGAGCAGTACTTC. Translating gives CASSEYRPGTSGISYEQYF.